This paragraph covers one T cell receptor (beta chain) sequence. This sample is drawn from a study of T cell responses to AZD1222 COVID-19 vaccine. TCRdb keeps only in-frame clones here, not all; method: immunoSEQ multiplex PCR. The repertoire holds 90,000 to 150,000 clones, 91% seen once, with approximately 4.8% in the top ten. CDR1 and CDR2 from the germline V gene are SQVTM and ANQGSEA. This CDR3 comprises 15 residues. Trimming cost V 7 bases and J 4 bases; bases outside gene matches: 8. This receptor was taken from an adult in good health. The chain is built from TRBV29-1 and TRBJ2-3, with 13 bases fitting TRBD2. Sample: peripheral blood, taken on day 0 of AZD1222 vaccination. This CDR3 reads CSAAGTSGVADTQYF. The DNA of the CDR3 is TGCAGCGCTGCCGGGACTAGCGGGGTGGCAGATACGCAGTATTTT.